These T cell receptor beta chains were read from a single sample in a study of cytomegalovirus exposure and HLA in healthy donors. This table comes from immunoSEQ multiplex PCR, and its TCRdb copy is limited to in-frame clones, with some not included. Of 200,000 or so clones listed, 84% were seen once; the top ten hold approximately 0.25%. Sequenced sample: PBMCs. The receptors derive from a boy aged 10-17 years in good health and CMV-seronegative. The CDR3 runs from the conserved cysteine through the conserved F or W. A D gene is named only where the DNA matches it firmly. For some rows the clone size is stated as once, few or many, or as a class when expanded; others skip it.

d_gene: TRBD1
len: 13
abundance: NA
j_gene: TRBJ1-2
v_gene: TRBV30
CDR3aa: CACTQGPSYGYTF
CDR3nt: TGTGCCTGCACACAGGGGCCGTCCTATGGCTACACCTTC

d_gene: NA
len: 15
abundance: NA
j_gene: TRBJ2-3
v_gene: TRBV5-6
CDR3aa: CASSLRLAATDTQYF
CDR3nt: TGTGCCAGCAGCCTGCGGCTGGCCGCCACAGATACGCAGTATTTT

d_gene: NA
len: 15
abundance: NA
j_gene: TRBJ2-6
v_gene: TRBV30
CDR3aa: CACTQFFSGANVLTF
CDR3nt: TGTGCCTGCACACAATTCTTCTCTGGGGCCAACGTCCTGACTTTC

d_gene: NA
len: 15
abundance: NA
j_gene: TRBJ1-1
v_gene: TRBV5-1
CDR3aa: CASSLSGPRALEAFF
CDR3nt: TGCGCCAGCAGCTTGTCCGGGCCCAGGGCGTTAGAAGCTTTCTTT

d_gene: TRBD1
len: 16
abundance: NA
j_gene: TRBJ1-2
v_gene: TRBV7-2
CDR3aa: CASSLGFIQGLYGYTF
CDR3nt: TGTGCCAGCAGTTTAGGTTTTATACAGGGGCTCTATGGCTACACCTTC

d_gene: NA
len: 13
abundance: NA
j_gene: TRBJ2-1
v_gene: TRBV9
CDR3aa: CASSPVFRGEQFF
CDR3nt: TGTGCCAGCAGCCCGGTATTCCGGGGTGAGCAGTTCTTC

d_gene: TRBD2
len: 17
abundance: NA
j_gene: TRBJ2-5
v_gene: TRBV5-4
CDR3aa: CASSFTSGGGLGETQYF
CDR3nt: TGTGCCAGCAGCTTTACTAGCGGGGGGGGATTGGGAGAGACCCAGTACTTC

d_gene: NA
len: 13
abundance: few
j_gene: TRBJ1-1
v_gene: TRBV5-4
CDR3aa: CASSLERNTEAFF
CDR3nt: TGTGCCAGCAGCTTGGAGAGAAACACTGAAGCTTTCTTT

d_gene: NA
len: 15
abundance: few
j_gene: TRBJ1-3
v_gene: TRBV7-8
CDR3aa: CASSWTVLSGNTIYF
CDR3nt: TGTGCCAGCAGCTGGACAGTTCTTTCTGGAAACACCATATATTTT

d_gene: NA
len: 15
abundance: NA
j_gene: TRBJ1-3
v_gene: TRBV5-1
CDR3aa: CASSLGDRGGNTIYF
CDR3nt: TGCGCCAGCAGCTTGGGGGATCGGGGAGGAAACACCATATATTTT

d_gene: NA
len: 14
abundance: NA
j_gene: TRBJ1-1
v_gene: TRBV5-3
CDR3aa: CARSNRTANTEAFF
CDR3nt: TGTGCCAGAAGCAACCGGACAGCCAACACTGAAGCTTTCTTT

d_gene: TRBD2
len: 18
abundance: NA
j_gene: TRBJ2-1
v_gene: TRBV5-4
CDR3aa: CASSRRTTSGSSYNEQFF
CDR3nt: TGTGCCAGCAGCCGAAGGACGACTAGCGGGAGCTCCTACAATGAGCAGTTCTTC

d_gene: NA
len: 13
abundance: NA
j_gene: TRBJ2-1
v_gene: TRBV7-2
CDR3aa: CASSLYLYNEQFF
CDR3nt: TGTGCCAGCAGCTTATATCTATACAATGAGCAGTTCTTC

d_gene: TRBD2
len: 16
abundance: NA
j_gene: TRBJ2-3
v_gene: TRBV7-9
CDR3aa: CASSLERRGATDTQYF
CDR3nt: TGTGCCAGCAGCTTAGAGAGGCGGGGGGCCACAGATACGCAGTATTTT

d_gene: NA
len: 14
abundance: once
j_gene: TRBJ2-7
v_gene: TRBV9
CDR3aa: CASSVEARSGEQYF
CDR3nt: TGTGCCAGCAGCGTAGAGGCCAGGTCTGGTGAGCAGTACTTC

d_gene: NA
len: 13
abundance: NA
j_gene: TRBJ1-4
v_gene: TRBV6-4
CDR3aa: CASSKNGGEKLFF
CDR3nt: TGTGCCAGCAGTAAGAACGGAGGGGAAAAACTGTTTTTT

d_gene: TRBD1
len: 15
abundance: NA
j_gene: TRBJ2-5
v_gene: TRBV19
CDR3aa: CASSIRTGGWETQYF
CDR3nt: TGTGCCAGTAGTATCCGGACAGGGGGCTGGGAGACCCAGTACTTC

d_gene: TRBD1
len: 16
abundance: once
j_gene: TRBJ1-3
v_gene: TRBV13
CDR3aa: CASSFGTGVSGNTIYF
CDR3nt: TGTGCCAGCAGCTTCGGGACAGGGGTCTCTGGAAACACCATATATTTT

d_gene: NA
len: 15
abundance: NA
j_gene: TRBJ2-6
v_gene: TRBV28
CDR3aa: CASREIRSGANVLTF
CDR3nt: TGTGCCAGCAGGGAGATCCGCTCTGGGGCCAACGTCCTGACTTTC

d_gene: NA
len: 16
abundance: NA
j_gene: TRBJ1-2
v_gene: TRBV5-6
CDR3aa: CASSPPGRGAFYGYTF
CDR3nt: TGTGCCAGCAGCCCCCCCGGGAGGGGGGCGTTCTATGGCTACACCTTC

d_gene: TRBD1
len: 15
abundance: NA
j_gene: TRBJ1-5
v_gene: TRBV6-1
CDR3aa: CASSGQGGSNQPQHF
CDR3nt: TGTGCCAGCAGTGGACAGGGAGGAAGCAATCAGCCCCAGCATTTT